The source of this TCR beta chain is a study of lymphopenia after photon versus proton radiotherapy (dated by TCRdb to the late 2010s). Regarding the complete study: The study compared the immunological effects of photon versus proton radiation therapy in patients with gastrointestinal tumors who developed high-grade lymphopenia. The 20 patients in the cohort had gastrointestinal tumors, were treated with either photon or proton therapy, and subsequently developed lymphopenia. The study aimed to characterize how the two radiation modalities differ in their impact on the immune system. Findings and caveats that apply to the study as a whole: Across the cohort, an inverse correlation was found between a larger post-nadir drop in TCR diversity and overall survival time among patients who died. The authors looked at the survival association only in patients who died, and they framed better survival with proton therapy as a possibility rather than a demonstrated result. After the lymphocyte count nadir, repertoires from photon-treated patients showed oligoclonal expansion, particularly of CD8+ Temra cells, and this expansion drove the decline in diversity. Relative stability during treatment was observed in proton-treated patients, whereas loss of naive T cells and TCR diversity and gain of effector/memory populations were observed in photon-treated patients.

The CDR3 goes from the cysteine to the phenylalanine over 13 residues. Just CDR3 DNA is preserved here, 39 bases in frame from base 1. From the germline V gene, CDR1 is SGHVS and CDR2 is FQNEAQ. V was cut back by 5 bases and J by 4 bases, leaving a gap of 10 bases between them. The library was produced with the immunoSEQ multiplex PCR assay. Alongside multiparametric flow cytometry, deep sequencing of rearranged TCR beta loci was used to profile the T cell repertoires. TCRdb stores this immuneACCESS table with in-frame sequences only. Part of the clones is absent; in the studies checked, under half of the shortfall reflects unresolved V genes, and no reason is known for the rest. The sample table contains approximately 62,000 clones; only one count was recorded for approximately 88% of them. Of the sample, 2.1% falls within the top ten clones. Regarding this clone: It lacks a known antigen. Per-base qualities were not stored, and no clone one base away is much larger.

The receptor chain draws on TRBV7-8 and TRBJ2-3; no D gene is confidently identified. The sequences come from peripheral blood, collected from a patient treated with proton-based radiotherapy. The sequence was collected from a man aged 55-75 years with pancreatic cancer. In nucleotide form, the sequence is TGTGCCAGCAGCATCAATAGGTCAGATACGCAGTATTTT. It specifies CASSINRSDTQYF. With the rest looked up from the reference TRBV7-8 and TRBJ2-3 genes rather than sequenced, the full variable domain is GAGVSQSPRYKVAKRGQDVALRCDPISGHVSLFWYQQALGQGPEFLTYFQNEAQLDKSGLPSDRFFAERPEGSVSTLKIQRTQQEDSAVYLCASSINRSDTQYFGPGTRLTVL.